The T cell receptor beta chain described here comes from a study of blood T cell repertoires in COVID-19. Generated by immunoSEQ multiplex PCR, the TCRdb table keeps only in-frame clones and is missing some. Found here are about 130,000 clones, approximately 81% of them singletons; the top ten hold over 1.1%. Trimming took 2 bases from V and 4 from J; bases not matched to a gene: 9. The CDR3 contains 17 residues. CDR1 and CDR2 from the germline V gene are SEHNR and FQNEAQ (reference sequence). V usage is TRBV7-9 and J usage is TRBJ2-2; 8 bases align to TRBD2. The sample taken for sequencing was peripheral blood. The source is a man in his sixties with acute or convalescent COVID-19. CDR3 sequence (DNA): TGTGCCAGCAGCTTACCTTTAGCGGGGTCGCTCACCGGGGAGCTGTTTTTT. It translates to CASSLPLAGSLTGELFF.